These 7 T cell receptor beta chains share one sample of origin, sequenced in a study of T cell responses to AZD1222 COVID-19 vaccine. Method: immunoSEQ multiplex PCR; TCRdb's copy keeps in-frame clones and lacks some. The data show 65,000 to 85,000 clones, about 88% seen once. Specimen: peripheral blood, collected on day 0 of AZD1222 vaccination. These TCRs come from an adult in good health.

The J gene is TRBJ2-1, the V gene TRBV5-1; the D is unclear. Looked up from germline, CDR1 is SGHRS and CDR2 is YFSETQ. Deletions cut 0 bases from V and 10 bases from J, with 23 bases between. The CDR3 is 17 amino acids. This CDR3 reads CASSLGGGQVSRGEQFF. CDR3 in DNA: TGCGCCAGCAGCTTGGGAGGCGGTCAGGTGAGTCGCGGAGAGCAGTTCTTC.

The chain joins TRBV10-2 to TRBJ2-7, with D maybe TRBD1 (5 bases). The CDR3 loop spans 14 amino acids. Germline-derived CDR1 and CDR2 are WSHSY and SAAADI. V was trimmed by 1 base and J by 2 bases, leaving 9 bases between them. The CDR3 DNA sequence: TGCGCCAGCAGTGAGTATACAGGCGCCTACGAGCAGTACTTC. Translation gives CASSEYTGAYEQYF.

The V gene is TRBV19, the J gene TRBJ2-7, with D perhaps given as TRBD1 or TRBD2 (5 bases each). V gave up 8 bases and J gave up 0 bases, with 20 bases separating them. There are 16 residues in the CDR3. Germline CDR1 is LNHDA and CDR2 is SQIVND (reference sequence). The CDR3: CASDSEGFGVSYEQYF. CDR3 DNA sequence: TGTGCCAGTGACTCTGAGGGGTTCGGTGTCTCCTACGAGCAGTACTTC.

The chain has TRBV7-9 and TRBJ1-2; the D gene is possibly TRBD1 (6 bases). V lost 5 bases to trimming and J lost 0 bases, with 13 bases between them. The germline gives CDR1 SEHNR, CDR2 FQNEAQ (reference sequence). The CDR3 runs to 15 residues. CDR3 nucleotide sequence: TGTGCCAGCAGCCTGTGGGACACTGCTAACTATGGCTACACCTTC. It is translated as CASSLWDTANYGYTF.

V gene TRBV7-2 combines with J gene TRBJ1-2, with D uncertain. Between the trimmed V and J ends, which lost 5 bases and 2 bases, there was a span of 15 bases. Germline lookup yields CDR1 SGHTA and CDR2 FQGNSA. CDR3 length: 15 residues. The chain's CDR3 is CASSLQKQINYGYTF. CDR3 DNA sequence: TGTGCCAGCAGCCTGCAAAAACAGATAAACTATGGCTACACCTTC.

The chain joins TRBV4-1 to TRBJ1-2, with 7 nucleotides matching TRBD1. The ends lost 2 bases at V and 6 bases at J; junction bases unmatched: 6. Germline lookup yields CDR1 MGHRA and CDR2 YSYEKL. This CDR3 comprises 14 residues. The CDR3 is CASSQSVGTDGYTF. For the CDR3, the DNA is TGCGCCAGCAGCCAATCAGTCGGGACAGATGGCTACACCTTC.

This clone was seen only a few times. The rearrangement links TRBV19 to TRBJ1-6; possible D gene TRBD1, 5 bases. The germline V gene has CDR1 LNHDA and CDR2 SQIVND (reference sequence). The CDR3 contains 18 residues. V lost 5 bases to trimming and J lost 3 bases, with 20 bases between them. The CDR3 region is CASSPFLGRGVYNSPLHF. For the CDR3, the DNA is TGTGCCAGTAGTCCTTTCCTGGGGAGGGGCGTCTATAATTCACCCCTCCACTTT.